This TCR beta chain emerged from a study of T cell changes during pregnancy in multiple sclerosis. Sequenced by immunoSEQ multiplex PCR; TCRdb stores in-frame clones only, minus some. The sample consists of some 80,000 clones, 94% of them appearing once. Per germline, CDR1 MDHEN and CDR2 SYDVKM. Trimming cost V 7 bases and J 0 bases, with 11 bases left between them. The CDR3 runs to 14 residues. V and J are TRBV28 and TRBJ2-3; D is uncertain. This sequence was found in a female donor with multiple sclerosis, enrolled in a pregnancy study. Material: CD4+ T cells from peripheral blood mononuclear cells, obtained after pregnancy. The CDR3 is CASTPVGSTDTQYF. DNA of the CDR3: TGTGCCAGCACCCCCGTCGGGAGCACAGATACGCAGTATTTT.